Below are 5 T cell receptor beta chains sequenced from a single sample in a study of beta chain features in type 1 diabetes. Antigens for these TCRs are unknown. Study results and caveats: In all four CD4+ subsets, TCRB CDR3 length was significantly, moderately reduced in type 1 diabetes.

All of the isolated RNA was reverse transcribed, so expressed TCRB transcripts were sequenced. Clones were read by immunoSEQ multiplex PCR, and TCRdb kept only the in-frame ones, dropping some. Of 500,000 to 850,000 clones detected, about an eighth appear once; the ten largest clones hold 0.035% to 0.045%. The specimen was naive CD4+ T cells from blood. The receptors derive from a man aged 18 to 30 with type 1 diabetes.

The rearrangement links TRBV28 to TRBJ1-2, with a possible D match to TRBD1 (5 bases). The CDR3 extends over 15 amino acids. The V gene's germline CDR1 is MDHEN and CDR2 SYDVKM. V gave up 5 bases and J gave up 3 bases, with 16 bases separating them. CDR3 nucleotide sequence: TGTGCCAGCAGTAACCCAGGGCCGCAGTACTATGGCTACACCTTC. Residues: CASSNPGPQYYGYTF.

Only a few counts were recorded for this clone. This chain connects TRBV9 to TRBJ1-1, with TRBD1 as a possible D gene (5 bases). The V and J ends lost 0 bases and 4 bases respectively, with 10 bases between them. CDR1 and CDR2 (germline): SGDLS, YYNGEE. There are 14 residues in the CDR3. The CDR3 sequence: CASSVGGSGTEAFF. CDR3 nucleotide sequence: TGTGCCAGCAGCGTAGGGGGGAGCGGCACTGAAGCTTTCTTT.

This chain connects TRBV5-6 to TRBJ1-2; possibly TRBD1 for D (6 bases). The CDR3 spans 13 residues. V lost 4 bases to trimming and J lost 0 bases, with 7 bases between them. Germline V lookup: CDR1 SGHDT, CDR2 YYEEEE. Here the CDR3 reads CASSTGTNYGYTF. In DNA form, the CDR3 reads TGTGCCAGCAGCACAGGGACTAACTATGGCTACACCTTC.

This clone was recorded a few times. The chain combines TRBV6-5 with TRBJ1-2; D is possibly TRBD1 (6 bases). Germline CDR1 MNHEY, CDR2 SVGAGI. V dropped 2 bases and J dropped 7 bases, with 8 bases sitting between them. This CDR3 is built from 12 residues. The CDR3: CASSYQQGGYTF. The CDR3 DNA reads TGTGCCAGCAGTTACCAACAGGGTGGCTACACCTTC.

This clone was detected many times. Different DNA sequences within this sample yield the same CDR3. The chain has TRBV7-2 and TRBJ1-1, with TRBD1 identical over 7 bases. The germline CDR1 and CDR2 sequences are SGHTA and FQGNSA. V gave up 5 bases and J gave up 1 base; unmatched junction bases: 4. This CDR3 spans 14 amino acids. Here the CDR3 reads CASSPGTANTEAFF. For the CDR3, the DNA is TGTGCCAGCAGCCCCGGGACAGCGAACACTGAAGCTTTCTTT.